These T cell receptor beta chains were read from a single sample in a study of T-cell reconstitution after alpha-beta-depleted transplantation in children. Each CDR3 protein gets one entry after TCRdb re-called the PCR reads with MiXCR. The sample has under 850,000 distinct CDR3 sequences, less than 15% seen once. The source was PBMCs, collected before TCRalphabeta/CD19-depleted stem cell transplant. The source is a girl under 10 years old with congenital amegakaryocytic thrombocytopenia, due to receive a stem cell transplant. Both conserved end residues are part of each CDR3. The order of the fields is V gene, J gene, clone size, D gene, CDR3 protein, CDR3 DNA. D genes are given only for firm matches. Part of the rows lack a size; the others show once, few, many or a class for expanded clones.

TRBV30,TRBJ1-2,few,.,CAWSRGEQVQVTF,TGTGCCTGGTCCAGGGGAGAACAGGTTCAGGTAACCTTC
TRBV6-5,TRBJ1-2,few,.,CASSYGGVVYGYTF,TGTGCCAGCAGTTACGGGGGTGTGGTATATGGCTACACCTTC
TRBV2,TRBJ1-1,many,.,CASSDRNRANTEAFF,TGTGCCAGCAGTGATCGCAATAGGGCGAACACTGAAGCTTTCTTT
TRBV6-1,TRBJ1-2,.,.,CASSPGTELSGAF,TGTGCCAGCAGTCCCGGGACGGAACTTTCTGGGGCCTTC
TRBV24-1,TRBJ2-5,few,.,CATGLSGQETQYF,TGTGCCACCGGATTAAGCGGACAAGAGACCCAGTACTTC
TRBV6-1,TRBJ2-3,few,TRBD1,CASSQPGQGTDTQYF,TGTGCCAGCAGTCAACCGGGACAGGGGACAGATACGCAGTATTTT
TRBV29-1,TRBJ2-7,.,TRBD2,CSVVAGLASYEQYF,TGCAGCGTTGTTGCGGGACTAGCGTCCTACGAGCAGTACTTC
TRBV10-3,TRBJ2-3,many,TRBD2,CAISGPEAREISDTQYF,TGTGCCATCAGTGGCCCCGAAGCGCGGGAGATCTCTGATACGCAGTATTTT
TRBV20-1,TRBJ2-3,many,.,CSARLAEFTDTQYF,TGCAGTGCTAGGTTAGCGGAATTCACAGATACGCAGTATTTT
TRBV20-1,TRBJ1-2,many,TRBD1,CSARQGDASYTF,TGCAGTGCTAGACAGGGGGATGCTAGCTACACCTTC
TRBV20-1,TRBJ2-1,many,.,CSASQSGVSWNEQFF,TGCAGTGCTAGTCAGTCCGGAGTCTCTTGGAATGAGCAGTTCTTC
TRBV4-1,TRBJ1-1,.,.,CASSQISTGNTEAFF,TGCGCCAGCAGCCAAATATCCACAGGGAACACTGAAGCTTTCTTT
TRBV20-1,TRBJ2-1,few,TRBD2,CSASILAGTYNEQFF,TGCAGTGCTAGTATACTAGCGGGAACATACAATGAGCAGTTCTTC
TRBV20-1,TRBJ2-2,many,.,CSASPLATGELFF,TGCAGTGCTAGTCCGCTAGCCACCGGGGAGCTGTTTTTT
TRBV5-1,TRBJ2-1,many,.,CASSLEGVAEQFF,TGCGCCAGCAGCTTGGAGGGGGTTGCTGAGCAGTTCTTC
TRBV5-1,TRBJ1-5,.,.,CASSLYGASNQPHHF,TGCGCCAGCAGCTTGTACGGGGCTAGCAATCAGCCCCACCATTTT
TRBV11-2,TRBJ2-7,.,.,CASSLVAHDYEQYF,TGTGCCAGCAGCTTAGTGGCACATGACTACGAGCAGTACTTC
TRBV7-3,TRBJ2-1,many,.,CASSLRGAPYNEQFF,TGTGCCAGCAGCTTAAGGGGGGCTCCTTACAATGAGCAGTTCTTC
TRBV7-3,TRBJ2-3,.,TRBD2,CASSFITSESTDTQYF,TGTGCCAGCAGCTTTATCACTAGCGAATCCACAGATACGCAGTATTTT
TRBV5-1,TRBJ2-1,many,TRBD1,CASSKGHGTGYDNEQFF,TGCGCCAGCAGCAAGGGCCACGGGACAGGGTATGACAATGAGCAGTTCTTC
TRBV12-3/TRBV12-4,TRBJ2-1,many,TRBD2,CASSFRTSGTNEQFF,TGTGCCAGCAGTTTTCGCACTAGCGGGACCAATGAGCAGTTCTTC
TRBV5-1,TRBJ2-2,.,.,CASSLSEGANTGELFF,TGCGCCAGCAGCTTGTCCGAGGGGGCGAACACCGGGGAGCTGTTTTTT
TRBV6-5,TRBJ1-6,many,.,CASSYSVGSRATNSPLHF,TGTGCCAGCAGTTATAGTGTTGGGTCCAGGGCGACTAATTCACCCCTCCACTTT
TRBV5-1,TRBJ2-3,many,TRBD1,CASSLATGDRDTQYF,TGCGCCAGCAGCTTGGCAACAGGGGATCGGGATACGCAGTATTTT
TRBV29-1,TRBJ2-7,many,.,CSVEEGEQYF,TGCAGCGTTGAAGAAGGCGAGCAGTACTTC
TRBV7-9,TRBJ2-1,few,.,CASKVGYRGPSYNEQFF,TGTGCCAGCAAGGTTGGGTATAGAGGGCCCTCCTACAATGAGCAGTTCTTC
TRBV20-1,TRBJ2-7,many,.,CSAQFSTVGEQYF,TGCAGTGCCCAATTCTCAACCGTTGGGGAGCAGTACTTC
TRBV5-1,TRBJ2-5,.,TRBD2,CASSLGGLVQETQYF,TGCGCCAGCAGCTTGGGAGGACTAGTCCAAGAGACCCAGTACTTC
TRBV2,TRBJ2-2,.,TRBD2,CASSEERAASGRIGLNTGELFF,TGTGCCAGCAGTGAAGAAAGAGCGGCTAGCGGGAGGATCGGCCTAAACACCGGGGAGCTGTTTTTT
TRBV10-3,TRBJ1-2,many,TRBD1,CAISSNPGQYYGYTF,TGTGCCATCAGTTCTAATCCGGGACAGTACTATGGCTACACCTTC
TRBV12-3/TRBV12-4,TRBJ1-1,.,.,CASTLGGGNTEAFF,TGTGCCAGCACCCTTGGGGGCGGGAACACTGAAGCTTTCTTT
TRBV29-1,TRBJ2-5,many,.,CSVRTDKETQYF,TGCAGCGTGCGGACAGATAAAGAGACCCAGTACTTC
TRBV20-1,TRBJ2-5,.,TRBD1,CSASPGTGQETQYF,TGCAGTGCTTCGCCCGGGACAGGACAAGAGACCCAGTACTTC
TRBV5-1,TRBJ2-1,few,TRBD2,CASSYGLAGGPGSYNEQFF,TGCGCCAGCAGCTATGGACTAGCGGGAGGGCCGGGCTCCTACAATGAGCAGTTCTTC
TRBV12-3/TRBV12-4,TRBJ1-1,many,.,CASSVGRTRNEAFF,TGTGCCAGCAGTGTCGGACGGACAAGGAATGAAGCTTTCTTT
TRBV12-3/TRBV12-4,TRBJ1-5,many,.,CASSLARAYSNQPQHF,TGTGCCAGCAGTTTAGCGCGGGCTTATAGCAATCAGCCCCAGCATTTT
TRBV29-1,TRBJ2-6,many,.,CSVCLSGANVLTF,TGCAGCGTTTGCCTCTCTGGGGCCAACGTCCTGACTTTC
TRBV5-1,TRBJ2-3,.,.,CASSLDMNTDTQYF,TGCGCCAGCAGCTTGGATATGAATACAGATACGCAGTATTTT
TRBV12-3/TRBV12-4,TRBJ1-1,.,TRBD1,CASSPTGADTEAFF,TGTGCCAGCAGTCCGACAGGGGCGGACACTGAAGCTTTCTTT
TRBV5-6,TRBJ2-5,many,.,CASSSSGPETQYF,TGTGCCAGCAGCTCCTCCGGGCCCGAGACCCAGTACTTC
TRBV29-1,TRBJ2-7,many,.,CSATGNEQYF,TGCAGCGCTACAGGCAACGAGCAGTACTTC
TRBV20-1,TRBJ2-3,many,.,CSADPRSRTDTQYF,TGCAGTGCTGACCCCCGGTCCCGTACAGATACGCAGTATTTT